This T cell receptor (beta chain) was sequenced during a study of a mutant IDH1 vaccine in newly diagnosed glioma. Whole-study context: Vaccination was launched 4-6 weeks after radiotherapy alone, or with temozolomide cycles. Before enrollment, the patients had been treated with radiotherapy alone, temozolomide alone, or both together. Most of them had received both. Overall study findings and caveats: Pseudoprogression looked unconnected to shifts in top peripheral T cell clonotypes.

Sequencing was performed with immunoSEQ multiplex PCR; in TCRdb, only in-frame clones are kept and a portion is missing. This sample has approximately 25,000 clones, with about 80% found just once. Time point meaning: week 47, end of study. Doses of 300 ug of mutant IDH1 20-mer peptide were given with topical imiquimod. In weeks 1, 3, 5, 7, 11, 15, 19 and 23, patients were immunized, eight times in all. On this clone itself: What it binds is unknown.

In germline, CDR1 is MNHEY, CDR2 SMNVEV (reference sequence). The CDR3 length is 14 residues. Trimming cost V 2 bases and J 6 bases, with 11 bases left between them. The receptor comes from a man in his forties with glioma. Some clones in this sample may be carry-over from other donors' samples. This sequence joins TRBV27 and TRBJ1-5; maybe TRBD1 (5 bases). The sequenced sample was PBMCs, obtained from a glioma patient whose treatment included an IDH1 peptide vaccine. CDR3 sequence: CASSLRGAVQPQHF. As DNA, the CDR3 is TGTGCCAGCAGTTTAAGAGGGGCCGTTCAGCCCCAGCATTTT.